This T cell receptor (beta chain) originates from a study of regulatory T cells in long-lasting Graves disease (dated by TCRdb to the early 2020s). A note on the overall study: In the newly diagnosed Graves' disease group, patients had been taking antithyroid drugs for less than 3 months. Peripheral blood TCR sequencing and RNA sequencing compared persistent Graves' disease patients with newly diagnosed Graves' disease patients. The study took place in China and was registered as a clinical trial. A total of about 33 samples underwent TCR sequencing, from roughly 13 patients with persistent Graves' disease and 20 or so patients with newly diagnosed Graves' disease. Summary of the overall study and its limitations: Compared with newly diagnosed patients, persistent Graves' disease patients had lower TCR Shannon entropy and fewer highly expanded clones, which suggests clonal expansion. The authors noted that the small sample size was a limitation that may lower accuracy. Sequencing and analysis were restricted to the TCR beta chain. Patients with persistent disease shared more public clonotypes (fewer than 3,000) than newly diagnosed patients did (nearly 1,000). The study examined only peripheral blood because the primary lesion, thyroid tissue, could not be accessed. TRBV28, TRBJ1-2 and TRBJ2-5 were preferentially used in persistent disease, while TRBV20-1 and TRBJ2-1 were favored in newly diagnosed disease.

Worth noting for this clonotype: Its recognized antigen is unknown. With a much larger clone just one base away, this may be a read error.

According to the germline V gene, CDR1 reads MDHEN and CDR2 reads SYDVKM. The CDR3 starts with the cysteine, ends with the phenylalanine, and has 15 residues. CDR3 DNA only is kept here, 45 bases in frame from base 1. The trim is 5 bases for V and 6 bases for J, with a gap of 17 bases between the germline ends. The sample's time point label is to be understood as: newly diagnosed GD, antithyroid drugs for less than 3 months. For both TCR sequencing and RNA sequencing, RNA was extracted from PBMCs in TRIzol. The diagnosis of Graves' disease was made according to American Thyroid Association guidelines. The patients came from an endocrinology department in Xi'an, China. Each patient gave about 9.1 milliliters of peripheral blood, collected in an EDTA anticoagulant tube. Ficoll Paque Plus density gradient separation was used to isolate PBMCs, and no additional T cell sorting was done. An Agilent 2100 Bioanalyzer and agarose gel were used to check RNA quality, while a NanoDrop 2000 measured RNA concentration.

Library creation used multiplex PCR. The sequencer was an Illumina HiSeq 4000. To build TCR beta libraries, CDR3 regions were amplified by Arm-PCR using iRepertoire HTBI primers. Before sequencing, the PCR products went through gel purification. Per the authors' processing: A total of 62 TRBV and under 15 TRBJ segments were identified across samples and were used for gene usage analysis of CDR3 amino acid clonotypes. COPE and FqMerger were used to merge filtered high-quality paired reads into contigs. BLAST was used to align contigs to IMGT TRBV, TRBD and TRBJ reference genes, with CDR3 defined following IMGT. Any clonotype with a frequency above 0.1% was counted as a highly expanded clone. Shannon entropy was used to measure repertoire diversity, and the Gini coefficient was used to measure V-J evenness. Public clonotypes were defined as clonotypes shared by more than one individual. TCRdb reanalyzed the raw reads on its own, using fastp at Q25 for trimming and MiXCR for clone calling, and kept in-frame beta chains. CDR3 protein duplicates are merged, each entry listing the most common genes and DNA. The V and J calls shown here were made by TCRdb, not taken from the authors' results. Counted in this sample were hundreds of thousands of distinct CDR3 sequences; about 17% of them appeared once. Jointly, the top ten make up approximately 11% of the sample.

This sample was also put to use in a study of T cells in Graves' hyperthyroidism and ophthalmopathy. From the second report: Stable Graves' hyperthyroidism was defined as no progression to ophthalmopathy during 18 months of follow-up. Hyperthyroidism patients were newly diagnosed, had a disease duration of under 2 months, and were aged 18 to 65 years. Exclusion was applied to patients with uncontrolled infections, other autoimmune diseases, pregnancy or lactation. Diagnoses were established on the basis of clinical symptoms, serum thyroxine and TRAb, thyroid ultrasound, and orbital computed tomography. The first round of RT-PCR for the TCR CDR3 was performed with the HTBI primer set and the Qiagen OneStep RT-PCR kit. Most expanded thyroid clonotypes (frequency above 0.001) were also found in blood, which suggests that blood repertoires may mirror thyroid immune responses. A model built on a 13 V-J signature distinguished ophthalmopathy from stable hyperthyroidism, reaching around 90% sensitivity and under 84% specificity in cross-validation and 80%/75% in testing. In validation, progression to ophthalmopathy was predicted by the model with roughly 71% sensitivity and about 72% specificity, a median of around 6.5 months before onset. TCR V-J signatures able to tell the groups apart were searched for in a discovery cohort of about a hundred patients, of whom fewer than 45 had Graves' ophthalmopathy and 55 to 65 had stable Graves' hyperthyroidism. An independent validation cohort of some 18 hyperthyroidism patients and approximately 15 patients who later progressed to ophthalmopathy tested prospective prediction of ophthalmopathy. The approximately 100 discovery patients were divided at random into training and test sets in a 7:3 ratio. In several Graves' hyperthyroidism patients, the study also compared T-cell repertoires from thyroid tissue with T-cell repertoires from blood. After blood sampling, hyperthyroidism patients were treated with methimazole at a starting dose of 30 mg daily, and ophthalmopathy patients were treated with high-dose intravenous methylprednisolone. The libraries were constructed in a second round of multiplex PCR and then size-selected and purified. The libraries were sequenced on an Illumina HiSeq2000 using paired-end 100 bp reads. SOAPnuke was used to process the raw data, with reads discarded if the reads contained adapters or uncalled bases, had a mean Phred below 15, or lacked an exact constant-primer or identifier match. COPE v1.2.5 was used to merge high-quality paired reads, and clonotypes were defined as unique nucleotide sequences. MiTCR v1.1 was used to align the clonotypes against IMGT TRBV, TRBD and TRBJ reference segments. Analysis was restricted to V-J combinations with a frequency above 0.0001, which covered 99.2% of repertoires. A TCS score was defined as the ratio of F50 (clonal expansion) to E x V (chaos), with BLOSUM62-based TCRdist applied between CDR3 peptides within each V-J. Welch's t-statistics and random forest reduced several hundred V-J features to 13, which were used in a naive Bayes classifier (R e1071). No statistical method was used to set the sample size in advance, and investigators knew the group allocation. TCR Vbeta CDR3 sequencing of 130 to 150 peripheral blood samples (more than 40 ophthalmopathy, roughly 74 hyperthyroidism and roughly 17 progressor patients) is reported in the paper.

The chain is assembled from TRBV28 and TRBJ2-1, with TRBD2 tentatively as D gene (7 bases match). The sample here was peripheral blood mononuclear cells (PBMCs), taken at new diagnosis, from a patient treated with antithyroid drugs. The origin of this receptor is a woman under 40 with Graves disease. Donor details come from another sample of the same person, matched by shared clones. The sequenced DNA is TGTGCCAGCAGTGCCCGGGGGGCAGGGAGCAATGAGCAGTTCTTC. It encodes CASSARGAGSNEQFF.